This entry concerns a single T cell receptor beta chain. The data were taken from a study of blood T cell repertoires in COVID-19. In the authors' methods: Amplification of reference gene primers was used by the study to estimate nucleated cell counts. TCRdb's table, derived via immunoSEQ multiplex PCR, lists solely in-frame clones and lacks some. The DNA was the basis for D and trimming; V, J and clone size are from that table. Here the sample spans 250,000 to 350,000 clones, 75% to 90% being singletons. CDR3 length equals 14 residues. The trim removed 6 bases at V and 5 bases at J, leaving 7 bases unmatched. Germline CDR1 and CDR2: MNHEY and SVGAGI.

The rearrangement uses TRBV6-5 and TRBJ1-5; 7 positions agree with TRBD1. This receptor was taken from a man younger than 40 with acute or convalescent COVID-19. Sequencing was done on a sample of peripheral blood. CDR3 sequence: CASSRDRVYQPQHF. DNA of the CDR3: TGTGCCAGCAGCCGAGACAGGGTTTATCAGCCCCAGCATTTT.